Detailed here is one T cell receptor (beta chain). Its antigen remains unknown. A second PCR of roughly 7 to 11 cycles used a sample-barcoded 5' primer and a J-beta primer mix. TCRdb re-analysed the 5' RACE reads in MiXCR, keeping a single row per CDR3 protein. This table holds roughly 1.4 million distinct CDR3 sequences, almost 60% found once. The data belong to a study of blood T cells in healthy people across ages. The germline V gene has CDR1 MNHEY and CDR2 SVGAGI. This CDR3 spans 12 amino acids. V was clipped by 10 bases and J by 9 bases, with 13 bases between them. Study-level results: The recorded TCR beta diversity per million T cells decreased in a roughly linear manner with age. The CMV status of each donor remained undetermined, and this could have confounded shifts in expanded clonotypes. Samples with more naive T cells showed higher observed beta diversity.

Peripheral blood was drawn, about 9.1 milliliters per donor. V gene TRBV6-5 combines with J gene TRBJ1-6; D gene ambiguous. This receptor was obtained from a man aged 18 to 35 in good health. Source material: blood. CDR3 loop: CANTRPGSPLHF. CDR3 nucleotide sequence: TGTGCCAACACCAGACCTGGTTCACCCCTCCACTTT.